Shown below are 32 T cell receptor beta chains from a single sample sequenced in a study of T-cell reconstitution after alpha-beta-depleted transplantation in children. TCRbeta library construction was performed incorporating unique molecular identifiers. Via MiXCR, TCRdb re-called the PCR reads, giving one row per CDR3 protein. Counted here are around 700,000 distinct CDR3 sequences, under 15% occurring once; the ten biggest clones make up 0.79%. The material sequenced was PBMCs, taken before TCRalphabeta/CD19-depleted stem cell transplant. These receptors originate from a girl aged 2 to 10 with congenital amegakaryocytic thrombocytopenia, due to receive a stem cell transplant.

This clonotype showed up many times. The chain couples TRBV10-3 to TRBJ1-6; the D is unclear. V was cut by 10 bases and J by 6 bases, with 16 bases left in between. Germline V gene lookup returns CDR1 ENHRY and CDR2 SYGVKD. The CDR3 extends over 14 amino acids. CDR3 coding DNA: TGTGCCAGCGAGGTGGAGCAAACTAATTCACCCCTCCACTTT. It encodes CASEVEQTNSPLHF.

The sample holds a few counts of this clonotype. The chain couples TRBV7-8 to TRBJ2-5; D gene uncertain. The germline V gene encodes CDR1 SGHVS and CDR2 FQNEAQ. The CDR3 contains 14 residues. With 2 bases removed from V and 0 bases from J, the gap between germline ends came to 7 bases. CDR3 DNA sequence: TGTGCCAGCAGCTTAAGGCGGTACCAAGAGACCCAGTACTTC. Its protein product is CASSLRRYQETQYF.

The V and J genes are TRBV3-1 and TRBJ2-2; 7 bases align to TRBD2. The length of the CDR3 is 16 residues. CDR1 is LGHDT, CDR2 YNNKEL, per germline (reference sequence). J gave up 5 bases and V 1 base, and 7 bases lay outside the gene matches. CDR3: CASSQGLAGVTGELFF. Written as DNA, the CDR3 is TGTGCCAGCAGCCAAGGCCTCGCGGGAGTGACCGGGGAGCTGTTTTTT.

This clonotype was picked up a small number of times. The chain is built from TRBV20-1 and TRBJ1-5; D is undetermined. This CDR3 has 15 amino acids. Per the germline V gene, CDR1 is DFQATT and CDR2 is SNEGSKA (reference sequence). V lost 1 base to trimming and J lost 0 bases, with 10 bases between them. CDR3 loop: CSARVSGYSNQPQHF. The CDR3 DNA is TGCAGTGCTAGAGTTTCTGGGTATAGCAATCAGCCCCAGCATTTT.

This clonotype was seen repeatedly, ten times or more. The J gene is TRBJ1-3, the V gene TRBV20-1; perhaps TRBD1 as D (5 bases). This CDR3 has 13 residues. Germline CDR1 is DFQATT and CDR2 is SNEGSKA (reference sequence). V lost 3 bases and J lost 4, with 10 bases in between. CDR3 bases: TGCAGTGCTAGCTCGGGGGGGGGAAACACCATATATTTT. Translated, it gives CSASSGGGNTIYF.

This clonotype was picked up a small number of times. The chain employs TRBV3-1 and TRBJ2-7; D is perhaps TRBD1 (6 bases). Germline V gives CDR1 LGHDT, CDR2 YNNKEL (reference sequence). This CDR3 region has 15 residues. V was pared by 0 bases and J by 2 bases, with 11 bases between. CDR3 sequence reads: CASSQEGQGTYEQYF. The CDR3 nucleotides read TGTGCCAGCAGCCAAGAAGGCCAGGGGACCTACGAGCAGTACTTC.

The J gene is TRBJ2-2, the V gene TRBV23-1; possibly TRBD2 for D (6 bases). Being an ORF, TRBV23-1 has a function that is uncertain. The CDR3 extends over 17 amino acids. V was pared by 4 bases and J by 2 bases, with 17 bases between. The CDR3, as DNA: TGCGCCAGCAGTCCCCCGGGACTCATAATAAACACCGGGGAGCTGTTTTTT. Its protein product is CASSPPGLIINTGELFF.

The chain couples TRBV7-6 to TRBJ2-1; 8 bases are shared with TRBD2. V shed 4 bases and J 8 bases; nucleotides not matched to a gene: 10. The germline CDR1 and CDR2 sequences are SGHVS and FNYEAQ. The CDR3 has 15 residues. The chain's CDR3 is CASSSIAGIIDEQFF. In DNA, the CDR3 is TGTGCCAGCAGCTCGATAGCGGGAATCATCGATGAGCAGTTCTTC.

In DNA form, the CDR3 reads TGTGCCAGCAGACCCGGGACAGGGGAGACCCAGTACTTC. Translating gives CASRPGTGETQYF. The chain combines TRBV12-3 or TRBV12-4 with TRBJ2-5; 9 bases fit TRBD1. The CDR3 loop spans 13 amino acids. The trim removed 6 bases at V and 5 bases at J, leaving 4 bases unmatched.

The J gene is TRBJ2-7, the V gene TRBV5-1; tentatively, D is TRBD2 (6 bases). Trimming shortened V by 3 bases and J by 3 bases, and 13 bases separated the two germline ends. Looked up from germline, CDR1 is SGHRS and CDR2 is YFSETQ. This CDR3 spans 14 amino acids. For the CDR3, the DNA is TGCGCCAGCAGCTGGCGGGACGGAAGCTACGAGCAGTACTTC. Translating it yields CASSWRDGSYEQYF.

This clonotype occurred many times. The chain uses TRBV15 and TRBJ1-2; D is perhaps TRBD1 (6 bases). CDR3 length: 13 amino acids. V was clipped by 8 bases and J by 4 bases, with 14 bases between them. The germline V gene encodes CDR1 LNHNV and CDR2 YYDKDF (reference sequence). The CDR3 loop is CATLDRNTYGYTF. The CDR3, as DNA: TGTGCCACCTTAGACAGGAATACCTATGGCTACACCTTC.

This clonotype occurred many times. CDR3 nucleotides: TGCGCCAGCAGCCAAGGGACAGGAACAAACTATGGCTACACCTTC. It is translated as CASSQGTGTNYGYTF. The chain is built from TRBV4-1 and TRBJ1-2; 7 bases fit TRBD1. Germline V lookup: CDR1 MGHRA, CDR2 YSYEKL. The CDR3 is 15 residues long. After removal of 1 base from V and 2 bases from J, the junction contained 4 bases not matched to a gene.

V usage is TRBV15 and J usage is TRBJ1-5; weak D call: TRBD1 (5 bases). The CDR3 has 12 residues. Germline CDR1 is LNHNV and CDR2 is YYDKDF (reference sequence). Deletions cut 5 bases from V and 6 bases from J, with 8 bases between. CDR3 protein: CATSLGVQPQHF. For the CDR3, the DNA is TGTGCCACCAGCTTGGGGGTTCAGCCCCAGCATTTT.

A few counts support this clonotype. This chain joins TRBV5-1 and TRBJ2-3; D is unresolved. Germline V lookup: CDR1 SGHRS, CDR2 YFSETQ. The CDR3 covers 17 residues. V lost 1 base and J lost 0, with 15 bases in between. The CDR3 sequence: CASSLLEFYSSTDTQYF. The CDR3 DNA reads TGCGCCAGCAGCTTGCTAGAATTTTACTCTAGCACAGATACGCAGTATTTT.

The V and J genes are TRBV12-3 or TRBV12-4 and TRBJ2-1; D may be TRBD2 (7 bases). Trimming took off 5 bases at V and 6 bases at J, with 20 bases between the two ends. The CDR3 consists of 16 residues. DNA of the CDR3: TGTGCCAGCAGTCCCGGAGGGGGAGGGCCGCTCAATGAGCAGTTCTTC. Protein sequence: CASSPGGGGPLNEQFF.

This chain uses TRBV10-3 with TRBJ1-5; 10 nucleotides agree with TRBD1. The V gene's germline CDR1 is ENHRY and CDR2 SYGVKD. The CDR3 contains 14 residues. V dropped 5 bases and J dropped 5; count of bases not matched to a gene: 3. CDR3 nucleotide sequence: TGTGCCATCAGTACCGGGACAGGGGATCAGCCCCAGCATTTT. Its translation is CAISTGTGDQPQHF.

As concerns this clonotype: At one of its ends the junction is not consistent with the germline gene, which may arise from a read error. The V gene is TRBV20-1, the J gene TRBJ2-1; TRBD2 aligns across 8 bases. This CDR3 spans 17 amino acids. Germline V gene lookup returns CDR1 DFQATT and CDR2 SNEGSKA (reference sequence). CDR3: CCARDGRSGSRNNEQFF. The CDR3 nucleotides read TGCTGTGCTAGAGATGGGAGGAGCGGGAGTAGAAACAATGAGCAGTTCTTC.

This clonotype showed up many times. V usage is TRBV5-1 and J usage is TRBJ2-3, with 8 positions matching TRBD1. Germline V CDR1 and CDR2: SGHRS, YFSETQ. Trimming at V came to 2 bases and at J to 0 bases, leaving 5 bases not matched to a gene. This CDR3 region has 16 residues. In nucleotides, the CDR3 is TGCGCCAGCAGCTTCTTACAGGGGGATAGCACAGATACGCAGTATTTT. Amino acids: CASSFLQGDSTDTQYF.

This clonotype was observed at least ten times. The V call is TRBV29-1, the J call TRBJ2-1; the D gene is possibly TRBD2 (5 bases). V lost 4 bases and J 0 bases, leaving 10 bases between the germline ends. The CDR3 is 14 amino acids. CDR1 SQVTM and CDR2 ANQGSEA come from the germline V gene. The CDR3 DNA is TGCAGCGTTGTGACCGGGATCTCCTACAATGAGCAGTTCTTC. It yields the protein CSVVTGISYNEQFF.

The sample holds many counts of this clonotype. This rearrangement joins TRBV28 to TRBJ2-7; TRBD2 might be the D (6 bases). From germline, CDR1 is MDHEN and CDR2 SYDVKM. The CDR3 is 15 amino acids. Trimming took off 7 bases at V and 0 bases at J, with 16 bases between the two ends. CDR3 loop: CASTPGGTYSYEQYF. CDR3 in DNA: TGTGCCAGCACCCCCGGCGGGACCTACTCCTACGAGCAGTACTTC.

J is TRBJ2-2 and V is TRBV12-3 or TRBV12-4; TRBD2 matches at 13 bases. This CDR3 region has 16 residues. Unmatched junction bases numbered 6, after V lost 5 bases and J lost 6 bases. The CDR3 protein is CASSQGLAGLSGELFF. DNA of the CDR3: TGTGCCAGCAGTCAGGGACTAGCGGGATTGTCCGGGGAGCTGTTTTTT.

V gene TRBV29-1 combines with J gene TRBJ2-2, with unresolved D. The V end lost 2 bases, the J end lost 5 bases, and 9 bases lay between the germline ends. The germline CDR1 and CDR2 sequences are SQVTM and ANQGSEA. The CDR3 contains 13 residues. CDR3 in amino acids: CSVEIWETGELFF. CDR3 nucleotides: TGCAGCGTTGAAATTTGGGAAACCGGGGAGCTGTTTTTT.

This clonotype showed up just a few times. This rearrangement joins TRBV5-1 to TRBJ2-7; the match to TRBD2 covers 12 bases. Germline V CDR1 and CDR2: SGHRS, YFSETQ. The CDR3 has 17 amino acids. V gave up 2 bases and J gave up 0 bases; unmatched junction bases: 6. The CDR3 is CASSFSWTSGASYEQYF. Here the CDR3 DNA reads TGCGCCAGCAGCTTCTCGTGGACTAGCGGGGCCTCCTACGAGCAGTACTTC. The whole variable domain, filled in from reference TRBV5-1 and TRBJ2-7, reads KAGVTQTPRYLIKTRGQQVTLSCSPISGHRSVSWYQQTPGQGLQFLFEYFSETQRNKGNFPGRFSGRQFSNSRSEMNVSTLELGDSALYLCASSFSWTSGASYEQYFGPGTRLTVT.

This clonotype was recorded many times. The chain recombines TRBV29-1 with TRBJ1-5; D ambiguous. Germline loops: CDR1 SQVTM, CDR2 ANQGSEA. V was trimmed by 6 bases and J by 2 bases, leaving 11 bases between them. The CDR3 has 13 amino acids. For the CDR3, the DNA is TGCAGCGTACAAGGTCCAGGCAATCAGCCCCAGCATTTT. Translating gives CSVQGPGNQPQHF.

This clonotype was counted at least ten times. The CDR3 reads CASSLAGALSYEQYF. The CDR3 DNA sequence: TGTGCCAGCAGTCTAGCGGGAGCCCTCTCCTACGAGCAGTACTTC. V is TRBV6-1 and J is TRBJ2-7; 10 bases fit TRBD2. This CDR3 is 15 amino acids long. Germline CDR1 is MNHNS and CDR2 is SASEGT. V was clipped by 5 bases and J by 0 bases; unmatched bases: 4.

In its sample, this clonotype was seen many times. The gene calls are TRBV12-3 or TRBV12-4 and TRBJ1-4, with 7 bases matching TRBD1. This CDR3 has 13 residues. J was trimmed by 8 bases and V by 4 bases; bases with no gene match: 4. The CDR3, as DNA: TGTGCCAGCAGTTCGACAGGGAAAGAAAAACTGTTTTTT. Protein: CASSSTGKEKLFF.

This chain uses TRBV5-1 with TRBJ1-5; D gene unclear. Germline V lookup: CDR1 SGHRS, CDR2 YFSETQ. With 1 base removed from V and 2 bases from J, the gap between germline ends came to 7 bases. The CDR3 spans 14 residues. The CDR3 DNA sequence: TGCGCCAGCAGCTTGTGGATACGCAATCAGCCCCAGCATTTT. It codes for CASSLWIRNQPQHF. Filled out from reference TRBV5-1 and TRBJ1-5, the complete variable domain reads KAGVTQTPRYLIKTRGQQVTLSCSPISGHRSVSWYQQTPGQGLQFLFEYFSETQRNKGNFPGRFSGRQFSNSRSEMNVSTLELGDSALYLCASSLWIRNQPQHFGDGTRLSIL.

V gene TRBV7-6 combines with J gene TRBJ1-1; no definite D call. CDR3 length equals 13 residues. In germline, CDR1 is SGHVS, CDR2 FNYEAQ. V lost 5 bases, J lost 6 bases, and 13 bases lay in between. The CDR3, as DNA: TGTGCCAGCAGCCAAGGGTTTACGGCTGAAGCTTTCTTT. This sequence encodes CASSQGFTAEAFF.

This clonotype has only a few counts. The chain combines TRBV7-9 with TRBJ2-1, with 8 bases aligning to TRBD1. With V trimmed by 6 bases and J by 0 bases, 7 bases remained unmatched. Germline V gives CDR1 SEHNR, CDR2 FQNEAQ (reference sequence). The CDR3 extends over 16 amino acids. The CDR3, as DNA: TGTGCCAGCAGTCCAACAGGGGGATACTCCTACAATGAGCAGTTCTTC. It encodes CASSPTGGYSYNEQFF.

The rearrangement joins TRBV5-1 to TRBJ2-1, with D perhaps TRBD2 (6 bases). Deletions cut 2 bases from V and 8 bases from J, with 14 bases between. CDR3 length equals 14 residues. Germline V CDR1 and CDR2: SGHRS, YFSETQ. The CDR3 region is CASSFLAERDEQFF. The DNA of the CDR3 is TGCGCCAGCAGCTTTTTAGCGGAGAGAGATGAGCAGTTCTTC.

This clonotype was counted many times. This rearrangement joins TRBV20-1 to TRBJ2-1, with D unresolved. The V gene lost 6 bases and the J gene lost 5 bases, with 17 bases spanning the gap. The CDR3 has 14 amino acids. The germline V gene encodes CDR1 DFQATT and CDR2 SNEGSKA (reference sequence). The CDR3 loop is CSAWDSRNDNEQFF. CDR3 nucleotide sequence: TGCAGTGCGTGGGATTCGAGGAATGACAATGAGCAGTTCTTC.

This chain links TRBV7-2 with TRBJ2-7; 11 bases map to TRBD2. V lost 5 bases to trimming and J lost 0 bases; unmatched junction nucleotides: 3. Germline V gives CDR1 SGHTA, CDR2 FQGNSA. This CDR3 is built from 15 residues. The CDR3 sequence: CASSTTSGVSYEQYF. In nucleotides, the CDR3 is TGTGCCAGCAGCACGACTAGCGGGGTCTCCTACGAGCAGTACTTC. Supplemented by reference TRBV7-2 and TRBJ2-7, the full variable domain reads GAGVSQSPSNKVTEKGKDVELRCDPISGHTALYWYRQSLGQGLEFLIYFQGNSAPDKSGLPSDRFSAERTGGSVSTLTIQRTQQEDSAVYLCASSTTSGVSYEQYFGPGTRLTVT.